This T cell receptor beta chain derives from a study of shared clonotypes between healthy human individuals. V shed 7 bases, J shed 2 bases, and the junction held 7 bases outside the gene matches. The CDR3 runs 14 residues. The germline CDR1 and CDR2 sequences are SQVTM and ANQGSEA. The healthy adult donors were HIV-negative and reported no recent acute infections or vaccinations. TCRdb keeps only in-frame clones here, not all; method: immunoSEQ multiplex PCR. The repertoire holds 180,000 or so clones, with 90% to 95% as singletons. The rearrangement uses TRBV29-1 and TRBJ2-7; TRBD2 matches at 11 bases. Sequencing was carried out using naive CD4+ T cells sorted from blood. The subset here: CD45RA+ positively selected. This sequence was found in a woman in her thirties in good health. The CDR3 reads CSADGLAGTYEQYF. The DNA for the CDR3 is TGCAGCGCTGACGGACTAGCGGGTACCTACGAGCAGTACTTC.